The next 3 T cell receptor beta chains were all read from a single sample in a study of Ad26.COV2.S vaccination and SARS-CoV-2 variants. Repertoires were generated with immunoSEQ multiplex PCR, while TCRdb's copy carries only in-frame clones and drops some. The profile covers under 150,000 clones, with more than 80% appearing a single time and 4.5% to 6% taken by the ten largest. The sequencing used peripheral blood, collected after recovery from COVID-19. The receptors here all came from a human donor who had recovered from COVID-19.

CDR3 loop: CASSYGSGDSYEQYF. The CDR3 coding sequence is TGTGCCAGCAGTTACGGGAGCGGGGATTCCTACGAGCAGTACTTC. This chain connects TRBV6-2 or TRBV6-3 to TRBJ2-7, with 7 bases matching TRBD2. The junction had 5 bases not matched to a gene; V was cut back by 2 bases and J by 1 base. The germline V gene encodes CDR1 MNHEY and CDR2 SVGEGT. The CDR3 totals 15 residues.

There are a few counts of this clone. This chain joins TRBV19 and TRBJ2-7; D may correspond to TRBD1 or TRBD2 (6 bases each). Trimming removed 7 bases from V and 4 bases from J, with 23 bases in between. The CDR3 has 16 residues. Germline CDR1 LNHDA, CDR2 SQIVND (reference sequence). CDR3 DNA: TGTGCCAGTAACCTCGGGGGCGCCTGGGGGCAATACGAGCAGTACTTC. Its translation: CASNLGGAWGQYEQYF.

This chain uses TRBV7-6 with TRBJ1-6; TRBD1 matches 7 bases. J lost 9 bases, V lost 1 base, and 6 bases had no gene match. Germline CDR1 reads SGHVS; CDR2 reads FNYEAQ. The CDR3 is 15 amino acids. CDR3 in amino acids: CASSLGGGQTSPLHF. CDR3 sequence (DNA): TGTGCCAGCAGCTTAGGTGGGGGACAGACTTCACCCCTCCACTTT.